This TCR beta chain was observed in a study of cytomegalovirus exposure and HLA in healthy donors. Study-wide results and caveats: V- and J-gene trimming of TCR beta was linked (in a later analysis) to a missense DCLRE1C variant. Some public TCRs appeared in many individuals, while most sequences were rare. Prior analysis indicated that the majority of TCR beta V segments exhibited productivity approximately 90% or approximately 30% of the time. TCR association rates varied by HLA locus in a later analysis, with DRB1 highest and HLA-C lowest.

Of note for this clone: Its specificity is not known.

PCR was performed using 60 Vbeta and 13 Jbeta primers. Sequenced by immunoSEQ multiplex PCR; TCRdb stores in-frame clones only, minus some. The sample includes under 200,000 clones, roughly 68% seen only once; the top ten take less than 2%. The receptor was isolated from a woman in her 30s in good health and CMV-seronegative. Sequencing used PBMCs.

For the CDR3, the DNA is TGTGCCAGTAGTTCGCCGGGACAGGGGCCCTCAACTAACTATGGCTACACCTTC. It yields the protein CASSSPGQGPSTNYGYTF. The V and J genes are TRBV19 and TRBJ1-2; 10 bases fit TRBD1. This CDR3 is built from 18 residues. Germline assignment: CDR1 LNHDA and CDR2 SQIVND (reference sequence). The V and J ends lost 5 bases and 0 bases, in that order; junction bases with no gene match: 12.